Sequencing of this TCR beta chain was carried out in a study of T cell repertoires in cytomegalovirus infection. Across the study: Shared public TCR beta signatures pointed to both CMV infection and a matching HLA type.

V was pared by 0 bases and J by 8 bases, with 2 bases of the junction left unmatched. CDR1 and CDR2 from the germline V gene are SGHTA and FQGNSA. This CDR3 spans 13 amino acids. This clonotype was counted a few times. Its target is unknown. TCRdb analysed the reads with MiXCR anew, one entry per CDR3 protein. The sample has about 530,000 distinct CDR3 sequences; approximately 25% are singletons. Notes on the study in general: In two of eight donors, the top clonotype was HLA-C-restricted CMV-specific. Carriage of CMV together with the relevant HLA was identifiable through cumulative public TCR beta family frequency.

The material sequenced was PBMCs. V is TRBV7-2 and J is TRBJ1-2, with 8 bases identical to TRBD1. The receptor comes from a human donor in good health (CMV status not recorded). Some clones in this sample may be carry-over from other donors' samples. The CDR3 DNA reads as TGTGCCAGCAGCTTAGCGGACAGGGCAGGCTACACCTTC. Protein product: CASSLADRAGYTF.